This T cell receptor (beta chain) is from a study of blood T cell repertoires in COVID-19. Study background: There were acute and convalescent COVID-19 samples, and they came from the United States, Italy and Spain. Nucleic acid was either cDNA or gDNA, and it came from T cells, B-cell-depleted T cells, or PBMCs.

The table came from immunoSEQ multiplex PCR; TCRdb's copy has only in-frame clones and leaves some out. The sample holds a few hundred thousand clones, 88% seen once. Clinical history reported by participants formed the basis on which cohorts were assigned. Germline assignment: CDR1 SGHTS and CDR2 YDEGEE. With 3 bases clipped from V and 3 bases from J, the junction kept 3 bases outside the gene matches. The CDR3 is 14 amino acids. The sample taken for sequencing was PBMCs or T cells enriched from blood (not recorded which). The receptor was derived from a woman in her fifties or sixties who had recovered from COVID-19. The chain joins TRBV5-8 to TRBJ1-1; 9 bases line up with TRBD1. CDR3 sequence (DNA): TGTGCCAGCAGCTCTTACAGGGGGCACACTGAAGCTTTCTTT. Its protein product is CASSSYRGHTEAFF.